These T cell receptor beta chains were read from a single sample in a study of vaccination effects on CD4 cells after COVID-19. What these receptors recognize is not known. TCRdb's table, derived via immunoSEQ multiplex PCR, lists solely in-frame clones and lacks some. Among tens of thousands of clones listed, over 60% were seen once. Sequencing was performed on CD4+ T cells from PBMCs cultured with HIV peptides, taken before COVID-19 vaccination. Source of these receptors: a human donor who had a prior SARS-CoV-2 infection. Both conserved end residues are trimmed from each CDR3.

v_gene: TRBV27; j_gene: TRBJ2-7; CDR3aa: ASSLQGSSYEQY
v_gene: TRBV3-1/TRBV3-2; j_gene: TRBJ2-1; CDR3aa: ASSQVHSRRNEQF
v_gene: TRBV7-9; j_gene: TRBJ2-5; CDR3aa: ASSLRTGSLETQY
v_gene: TRBV2; j_gene: TRBJ2-5; CDR3aa: AGRREETQY
v_gene: TRBV2; j_gene: TRBJ2-2; CDR3aa: ASSERGPVRGGELF
v_gene: TRBV2; j_gene: TRBJ1-1; CDR3aa: ASSEAFGNTEAF
v_gene: TRBV5-1; j_gene: TRBJ2-5; CDR3aa: ASSLGLAGAPQETQY
v_gene: TRBV23-1; j_gene: TRBJ1-4; CDR3aa: ASRPRENEKLF
v_gene: TRBV7-2; j_gene: TRBJ2-3; CDR3aa: ASSHRDRSTDTQY
v_gene: TRBV6-5; j_gene: TRBJ2-3; CDR3aa: ASSSQAGALDTQY
v_gene: TRBV5-8; j_gene: TRBJ2-3; CDR3aa: ASSLSVGAPQY
v_gene: TRBV5-6; j_gene: TRBJ1-1; CDR3aa: ASSLGRRIEAF